This T cell receptor beta chain was observed in a study of blood T cell repertoires in COVID-19. About the research overall: From the United States, Italy and Spain came samples of acute and convalescent COVID-19. PBMCs, B-cell-depleted T cells, or T cells were the source of the cDNA or gDNA that made up the material.

This clone was counted once. Study processing details: It was from reference gene primer amplification that nucleated cell counts were estimated. The method was immunoSEQ multiplex PCR; TCRdb's version includes in-frame clones alone and lacks a portion of them. That table is the source of V, J and clone size, and D and trimming were worked out from the DNA. The table has some 63,000 clones, almost 85% seen once; the top ten hold around 17%. Trimming cost V 5 bases and J 0 bases, with 7 bases left between them. This CDR3 has 13 residues. Germline assignment: CDR1 MGHRA and CDR2 YSYEKL. The source is a human donor in a cohort sampled during active COVID-19. The specimen sequenced was peripheral blood. The chain carries TRBV4-1 and TRBJ1-1; D gene uncertain. CDR3 residues: CASSWRVNTEAFF. In DNA, the CDR3 is TGCGCCAGCAGCTGGAGGGTGAACACTGAAGCTTTCTTT.